This T cell receptor beta chain stems from a study of T cell responses to AZD1222 COVID-19 vaccine (dated by TCRdb to 2020 to 2022). Regarding the research as a whole: AZD1222 recipients given second doses at about 4 weeks or at about 12 weeks were pooled, since spike-specific TCR depth and breadth were not found to differ between the two schedules. Trial participants were enrolled into age subgroups of 18-55, 56-69 and 70-plus years, which contained approximately 150, 28 and 58 TCR-sequenced participants, respectively. TCR sequencing covered approximately 230 trial participants: 200 to 220 given two doses of AZD1222 and about 26 given two doses of MenACWY control vaccine. Study-level results and caveats: In the small 56-69-year group, the increase in depth fell short of significance, most likely because of low power. Only five or six AZD1222 recipients were SARS-CoV-2 seropositive at baseline, limiting conclusions about previously exposed vaccinees. Because no day 14 peak-response samples were available, repertoires were characterized only after the peak T cell response. Participants were mostly white British and included more females than males, and it was suggested by the authors that clonal diversity may have been underestimated. The vaccine-associated CD4 TCRs covered the entire spike protein, and the dominant responses fell in regions 160-218 and 743-854. Reportedly, close to half of the unique spike-specific TCRs recognized epitopes lying outside the regions that are mutated in the B.1.351 and B.1.1.7 variants. Spike-specific TCR breadth and depth rose significantly after two AZD1222 doses compared with day 0 and with MenACWY recipients.

In the paper's terms, the time point label means: baseline before first vaccination. Vaccinee samples were obtained from the UK trials COV001 and COV002, which included a single-blind randomized controlled phase 2/3 trial of AZD1222 (ChAdOx1 nCoV-19) in healthy adults. For TCRbeta chain sequencing, PBMC samples from trial participants were taken at day 0 and at day 28 after the second dose. Of note for this clone: Its antigen is unknown. Base qualities were left out, and no much larger clone turns up one base away.

The CDR3 regions of human TCRbeta chains were analyzed by immunosequencing. The paper's processing steps were these. Repertoire TCRs were matched against a reference library of SARS-CoV-2-specific TCRs generated with the MIRA antigen-specificity platform. Breadth was defined as the fraction of unique TCRs that were SARS-CoV-2-associated. Depth was defined as the fraction of total T cells that were SARS-CoV-2-associated. Using the MIRA data, each spike-specific TCR was assigned both to the spike region to which the TCR was reactive and to a CD4 or CD8 class. Log10-transformed breadth and depth values were compared by one-way ANOVA with Sidak's multiple comparisons tests. The table was pulled from immuneACCESS by TCRdb, which kept in-frame rearrangements only. Such tables lose some clones; where checked, under half of the loss comes from unresolved V genes, and the rest has no known cause. That table gives V, J and clone size, and the DNA gave D and trimming. This sample gives 100,000 to 150,000 clones in total; roughly nine tenths of them show up just once. Roughly 7.2% of the sample comes from the top ten.

Counted from cysteine to phenylalanine, this CDR3 has 14 amino acids. The kept DNA is CDR3 alone, 42 bases in frame from the first base. V was cut back by 5 bases and J by 8 bases, leaving a gap of 15 bases between them. Via the germline V gene (reference sequence), CDR1 is MNHEY and CDR2 SMNVEV. This sample comprised peripheral blood, obtained on day 0 of AZD1222 vaccination. The receptor was isolated from an adult in good health. The chain couples TRBV27 to TRBJ1-4; TRBD1 is perhaps the D gene, given 5 matching bases. CDR3 region: CASSPGSFGEKLFF. The DNA reads as follows: TGTGCCAGCAGTCCAGGGTCATTTGGGGAAAAACTGTTTTTT. The full variable domain, completed from the reference TRBV27 and TRBJ1-4 proteins outside the CDR3, reads EAQVTQNPRYLITVTGKKLTVTCSQNMNHEYMSWYRQDPGLGLRQIYYSMNVEVTDKGDVPEGYKVSRKEKRNFPLILESPSPNQTSLYFCASSPGSFGEKLFFGSGTQLSVL.